This T cell receptor (beta chain) is drawn from a study of OX40 agonist ivuxolimab in advanced cancers. Study information: Partial responses were seen in three patients, one with hepatocellular carcinoma and two with cutaneous melanoma.

This table comes from immunoSEQ multiplex PCR, and its TCRdb copy is limited to in-frame clones, with some not included. The repertoire holds about 98,000 clones, with about 92% as singletons. CDR1 is MDHEN, CDR2 SYDVKM, per germline. Trimming cost V 6 bases and J 3 bases; bases outside gene matches: 10. CDR3 size: 15 residues. The rearrangement links TRBV28 to TRBJ2-7, with TRBD2 identical over 8 bases. The specimen comprised CD4+ or CD8+ T cells sorted from blood, sampled in a trial of the OX40 agonist ivuxolimab. The clonotype originates from an adult with an advanced solid tumor such as melanoma, head and neck, liver or kidney cancer. The chain's CDR3 is CASSRRSGRNYEQYF. The CDR3 DNA reads as TGTGCCAGCAGCCGCCGGAGCGGGAGAAACTACGAGCAGTACTTC. Supplemented by reference TRBV28 and TRBJ2-7, the full variable domain reads DVKVTQSSRYLVKRTGEKVFLECVQDMDHENMFWYRQDPGLGLRLIYFSYDVKMKEKGDIPEGYSVSREKKERFSLILESASTNQTSMYLCASSRRSGRNYEQYFGPGTRLTVT.